These 5 T cell receptor beta chains were all obtained from the same sample, sequenced in a study of human thymus T cells (dated by TCRdb to the early 2020s). Libraries came from the immunoSEQ multiplex PCR assay. TCRdb retrieved this table from immuneACCESS and kept in-frame rearrangements only. Not all clones are present; in checked studies, unresolved V genes account for under half, and no reason is known for the remainder. This sample holds 57,000 or so clones; approximately 95% were observed only once. The ten largest make up 5.5% to 7% of the sample. Source material: blood. These receptors all stem from a boy in the first two years of life with a congenital heart defect but otherwise immunologically healthy.

The chain links TRBV28 to TRBJ2-7, with a tentative D call TRBD2 (6 bases). This CDR3 contains 14 residues. The V end lost 4 bases, the J end lost 2 bases, and 12 bases lay between the germline ends. The germline gives CDR1 MDHEN, CDR2 SYDVKM. The CDR3 is CASSYGRRTYEQYF. In DNA, the CDR3 is TGTGCCAGCAGTTACGGGAGACGAACCTACGAGCAGTACTTC.

V and J are TRBV20-1 and TRBJ2-5; D not certain. The CDR3 sequence is 11 residues long. CDR1 is DFQATT and CDR2 is SNEGSKA in the germline V gene (reference sequence). V was shortened by 4 bases and J by 5 bases, with 8 bases between the two germline ends. The CDR3 sequence: CSAIGRETQYF. The CDR3, as DNA: TGCAGTGCTATCGGTCGGGAGACCCAGTACTTC.

The V gene is TRBV7-9, the J gene TRBJ1-1; 8 positions agree with TRBD1. The CDR3 is 13 amino acids. Germline trimming cut 5 bases from V and 6 bases from J; bases unmatched to any gene: 5. Germline V gives CDR1 SEHNR, CDR2 FQNEAQ (reference sequence). The CDR3 bases are TGTGCCAGCAGCCTACAGGGGGGGGCTGAAGCTTTCTTT. Translating gives CASSLQGGAEAFF.

The J gene is TRBJ2-2, the V gene TRBV10-2; 8 nucleotides agree with TRBD2. V dropped 8 bases and J dropped 2; count of bases not matched to a gene: 7. From germline, CDR1 is WSHSY and CDR2 SAAADI. CDR3 length: 15 amino acids. DNA of the CDR3: TGCGCCAGCGGGATAGGACTAGCCAACACCGGGGAGCTGTTTTTT. This codes for CASGIGLANTGELFF.

CDR3 in amino acids: CASSQDQMPGELFF. In DNA form, the CDR3 reads TGCGCCAGCAGCCAAGATCAGATGCCCGGGGAGCTGTTTTTT. V and J are TRBV4-3 and TRBJ2-2; D is unclear. The CDR3 is made up of 14 amino acids. Germline values: CDR1 LGHNA, CDR2 YSLEER. V shed 0 bases and J shed 6 bases, with 8 bases lying between them.